This T cell receptor (beta chain) was recorded in a study of T cell responses to AZD1222 COVID-19 vaccine. This table comes from immunoSEQ multiplex PCR, and its TCRdb copy is limited to in-frame clones, with some not included. The profile shows about 120,000 clones, 85% to 95% of them singletons. This clone was recorded only once. CDR1 is SGHDN and CDR2 is FVKESK in the germline V gene. The CDR3 extends over 16 amino acids. V was pared by 3 bases and J by 6 bases, with 18 bases between. The gene calls are TRBV14 and TRBJ2-1; tentatively, D is TRBD1 (5 bases). The material was peripheral blood, obtained on day 0 of AZD1222 vaccination. This receptor was identified in an adult in good health. CDR3 nucleotides: TGTGCCAGCAGCCACGGCGGCCTCAGGGCATTCAATGAGCAGTTCTTC. This encodes CASSHGGLRAFNEQFF. Full variable domain (outside the CDR3, taken from reference TRBV14 and TRBJ2-1): EAGVTQFPSHSVIEKGQTVTLRCDPISGHDNLYWYRRVMGKEIKFLLHFVKESKQDESGMPNNRFLAERTGGTYSTLKVQPAELEDSGVYFCASSHGGLRAFNEQFFGPGTRLTVL.